The rows below give T cell receptor beta chains drawn from one sample of a study of T cells in Graves' hyperthyroidism and ophthalmopathy. TCRdb independently ran MiXCR on the multiplex PCR reads; one entry per CDR3 protein. The data contain around 690,000 distinct CDR3 sequences, 17% of them singletons. Material for sequencing was blood. The receptor source for this set is a man aged 50 or older with Graves' hyperthyroidism. Both conserved end residues are part of each CDR3.

V gene	J gene	CDR3 protein
TRBV29-1	TRBJ2-5	CSVDTSGSRQTQYF
TRBV28	TRBJ2-1	CASSRTSGRASYNEQFF
TRBV7-2	TRBJ2-5	CASSYSPTVETQYF
TRBV29-1	TRBJ1-1	CSTGQGLGTEAFF
TRBV2	TRBJ2-7	CASREIAGVYEQYF
TRBV7-9	TRBJ1-2	CASSRGQGGGYTF
TRBV29-1	TRBJ2-2	CSASWWEGTGELFF
TRBV11-2	TRBJ1-2	CASSLGTGNYYGYTF
TRBV5-1	TRBJ1-1	CASSSATGMNTEAFF
TRBV4-3	TRBJ2-7	CASSQAEGSYEQYF
TRBV24-1	TRBJ2-1	CATSDLQLASNNEQFF
TRBV27	TRBJ1-1	CASYPKPVRHTEAFF
TRBV20-1	TRBJ2-7	CSARPGRYYEQYF
TRBV20-1	TRBJ2-1	CSALELSYNEQFF
TRBV10-2	TRBJ1-2	CASTDPRGPGYTF
TRBV6-2/TRBV6-3	TRBJ2-1	CASSYPQGGRGTPSYNEQFF
TRBV7-3	TRBJ2-1	CASSLRTSGRQQNNEQFF
TRBV6-2/TRBV6-3	TRBJ2-1	CASSGWQREGFEQFF
TRBV20-1	TRBJ1-2	CSAPGHLPTYGYTF
TRBV7-2	TRBJ2-7	CASSLNPYEQYF
TRBV11-2	TRBJ2-7	CASSKTGGFSYEQYF
TRBV28	TRBJ2-7	CASRDSAGTIYEQYF
TRBV2	TRBJ2-6	CASRGMTGANVLTF
TRBV27	TRBJ2-1	CASSFAGTSGRNEQFF
TRBV6-1	TRBJ2-1	CASSKSSGNSYNEQFF
TRBV28	TRBJ2-3	CASKIAGSTDTQYF
TRBV2	TRBJ1-6	CASSATGTPLHF
TRBV28	TRBJ1-4	CASSLGAGAANEKLFF
TRBV25-1	TRBJ2-4	CASSDRLTGSKNIQYF
TRBV7-2	TRBJ2-1	CASSLSGFGDNEQFF
TRBV3-1	TRBJ2-7	CASSQNQGGGKQYF
TRBV2	TRBJ2-1	CASSEQGAAYNEQFF
TRBV15	TRBJ2-5	CATSREQLDTAYQETQYF
TRBV28	TRBJ1-2	CASSFRGGVRGYTF
TRBV9	TRBJ2-3	CASSHGIGGSSTDTQYF
TRBV10-3	TRBJ1-5	CANSESLVKGRDQPQHF
TRBV7-2	TRBJ2-5	CASSLGTSGSPYF
TRBV28	TRBJ2-7	CASSPTGTGAYEQYF
TRBV2	TRBJ2-4	CASSSGLPGERDIQYF
TRBV7-9	TRBJ1-6	CASSLARINSPLHF
TRBV12-3/TRBV12-4	TRBJ1-6	CASSLSGGRRTPLHF